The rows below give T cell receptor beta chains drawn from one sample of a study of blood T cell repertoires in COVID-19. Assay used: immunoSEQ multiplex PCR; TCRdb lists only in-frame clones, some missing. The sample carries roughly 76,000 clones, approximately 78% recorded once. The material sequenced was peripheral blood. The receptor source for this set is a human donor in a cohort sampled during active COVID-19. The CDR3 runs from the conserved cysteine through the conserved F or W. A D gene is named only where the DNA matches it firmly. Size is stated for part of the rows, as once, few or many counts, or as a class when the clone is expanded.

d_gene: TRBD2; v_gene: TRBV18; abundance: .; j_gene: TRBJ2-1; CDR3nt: TGTGCCAGCTCACCTTTACTAGCGGGAGAGGGCAATGAGCAGTTCTTC; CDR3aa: CASSPLLAGEGNEQFF
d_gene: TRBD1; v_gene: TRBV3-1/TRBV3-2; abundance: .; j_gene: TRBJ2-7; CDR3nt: TGTGCCAGCAGCCAGAGAGGACAGGGCGCCTACGAGCAGTACTTC; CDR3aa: CASSQRGQGAYEQYF
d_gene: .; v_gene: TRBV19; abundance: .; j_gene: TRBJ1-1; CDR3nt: TGTGCCAGTAGTATAGCCGACGCGGGTGAAGCTTTCTTT; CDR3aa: CASSIADAGEAFF
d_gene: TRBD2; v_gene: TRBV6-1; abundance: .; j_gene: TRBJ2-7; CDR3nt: TGTGCCAGCAGTGAAGCGGCGGGAGGACTCTACGAGCAGTACTTC; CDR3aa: CASSEAAGGLYEQYF
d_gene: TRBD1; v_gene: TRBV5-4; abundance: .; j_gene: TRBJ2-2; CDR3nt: TGTGCCAGCAGCTTGGCCCCGGTGGCAGGGGGAACCGGGGAGCTGTTTTTT; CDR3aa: CASSLAPVAGGTGELFF
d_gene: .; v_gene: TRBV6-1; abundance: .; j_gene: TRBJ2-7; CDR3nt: TGTGCCAGCAGTGAAAGAGGGGGGGGCCCATTGGACGAGCAGTACTTC; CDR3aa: CASSERGGGPLDEQYF
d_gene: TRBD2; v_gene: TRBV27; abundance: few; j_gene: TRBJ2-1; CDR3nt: TGTGCCAGCAGTTTATACGCACTAGCGGGAGATGAGCAGTTCTTC; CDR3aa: CASSLYALAGDEQFF
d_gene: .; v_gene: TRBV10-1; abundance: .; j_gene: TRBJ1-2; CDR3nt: TGCGCCAGCAGTGAAATGGTCAGCTATGGCTACACCTTC; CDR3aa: CASSEMVSYGYTF
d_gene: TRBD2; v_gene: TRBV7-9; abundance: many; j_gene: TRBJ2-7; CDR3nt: TGTGCCAGCAGCTTAGCGAGGCCTAGCGGGAAGCACGAGCAGTACTTC; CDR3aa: CASSLARPSGKHEQYF
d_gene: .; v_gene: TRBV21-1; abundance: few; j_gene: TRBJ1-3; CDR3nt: TGTGCCAGCAGCAAAAGGAGACCGAAAAAAGTTGGAGTGGCAGGGGGAGGTGGAAACACCATATATTTT; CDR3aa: CASSKRRPKKVGVAGGGGNTIYF
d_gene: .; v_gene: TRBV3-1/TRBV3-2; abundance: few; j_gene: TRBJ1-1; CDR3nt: TGTGCCAGCAGCCAACCCGGGGTGAACACTGAAGCTTTCTTT; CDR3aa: CASSQPGVNTEAFF
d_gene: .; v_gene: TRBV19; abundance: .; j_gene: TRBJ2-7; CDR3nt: TGTGCCAGTAGTGGGCAGGGCCTGGAGAGCTCCTACGAGCAGTACTTC; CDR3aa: CASSGQGLESSYEQYF
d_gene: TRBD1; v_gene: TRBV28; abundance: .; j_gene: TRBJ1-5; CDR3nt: TGTGCCAGCAGTTCAGGACAGGGGGCTGGCAATCAGCCCCAGCATTTT; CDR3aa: CASSSGQGAGNQPQHF
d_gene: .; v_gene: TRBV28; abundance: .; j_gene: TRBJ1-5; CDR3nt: TGTGCCAGCAGTTTGGGATCTAGCGGGAGCAATCAGCCCCAGCATTTT; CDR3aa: CASSLGSSGSNQPQHF
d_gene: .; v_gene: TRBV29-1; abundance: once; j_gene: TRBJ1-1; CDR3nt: TGCAGCGTTGTCGGGGGGCTAGGCACTGAAGCTTTCTTT; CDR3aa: CSVVGGLGTEAFF
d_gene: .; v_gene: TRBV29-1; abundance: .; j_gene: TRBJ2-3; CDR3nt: TGCAGCCGAAGCGGCCCGAGCACAGATACGCAGTATTTT; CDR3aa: CSRSGPSTDTQYF
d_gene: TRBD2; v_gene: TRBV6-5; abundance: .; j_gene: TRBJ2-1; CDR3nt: TGTGCCAGCATGCGGACTAGCGGTAACAATGAGCAGTTCTTC; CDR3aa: CASMRTSGNNEQFF
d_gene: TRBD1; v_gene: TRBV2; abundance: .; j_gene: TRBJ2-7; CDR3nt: TGTGCCAGCGGGGGACAGGTGGATACGGGGGAGCAGTACTTC; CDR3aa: CASGGQVDTGEQYF
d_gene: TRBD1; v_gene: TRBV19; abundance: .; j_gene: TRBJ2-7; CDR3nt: TGTGCCAGTAGTATAGTTCCGGGACAGGGGGCCTACGAGCAGTACTTC; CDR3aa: CASSIVPGQGAYEQYF
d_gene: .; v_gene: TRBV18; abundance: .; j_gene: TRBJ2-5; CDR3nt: TGTGCCAGCTCACGGGCCCAACGCGAGACCCAGTACTTC; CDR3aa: CASSRAQRETQYF
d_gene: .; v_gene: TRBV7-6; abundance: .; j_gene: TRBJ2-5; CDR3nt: TGTGCCAGCAGCTTAGATCCCATAGAGAGTTTCCTGGAGACCCAGTACTTC; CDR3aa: CASSLDPIESFLETQYF
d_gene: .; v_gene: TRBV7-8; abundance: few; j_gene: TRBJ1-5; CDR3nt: TGTGCCAGCAGCTTAGGAGGCCCTCAGCCCCAGCATTTT; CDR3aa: CASSLGGPQPQHF
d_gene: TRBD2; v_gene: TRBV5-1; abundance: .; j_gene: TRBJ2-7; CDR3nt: TGCGCCAGCAGCTCTAGCGGGAAGAGCTACGAGCAGTACTTC; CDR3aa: CASSSSGKSYEQYF
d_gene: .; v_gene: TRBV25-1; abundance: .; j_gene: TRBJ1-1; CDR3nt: TGTGCCAGCAGCGGGGAAGGTAGGGCACGTGTTTTCTTT; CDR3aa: CASSGEGRARVFF
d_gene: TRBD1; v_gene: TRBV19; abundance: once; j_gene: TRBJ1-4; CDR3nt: TGTGCCAGTACTCGCCGTTCCGGGACAGGGCTGTCCACTAATGAAAAACTGTTTTTT; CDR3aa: CASTRRSGTGLSTNEKLFF
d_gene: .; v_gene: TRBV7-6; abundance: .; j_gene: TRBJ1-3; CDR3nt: TGTGCCAGCAGCTTAGTCCGTTCCAGGACTACTTCTGGAAACACCATATATTTT; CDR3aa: CASSLVRSRTTSGNTIYF